Following are 20 T cell receptor beta chains from one sample sequenced in a study of human T cells and chemical hapten exposure (dated by TCRdb to 2020 to 2023). The method was RACE. Sequencing used a NextSeq 500. TCRdb reprocessing: public reads trimmed at Q25 with fastp, clones called with MiXCR, in-frame beta chains kept. Every distinct CDR3 protein forms one entry, paired with its most common genes and DNA. Across this sample there are about 40,000 distinct CDR3 sequences, with approximately 3.3% seen only once. About 6.9% of the sample is in the top ten clones. The time point label, as the study defines it: patch test 2, 6 weeks after DPC sensitization. The sample's treatment or condition label, in plain terms: therapeutic diphenylcyclopropenone sensitization with weekly scalp DPC. The material sequenced was whole blood, taken in connection with sensitization to the hapten diphenylcyclopropenone (DPC). These receptors came from a man in his forties with alopecia areata. Some clones in this sample may be carry-over from other donors' samples.

Ten or more counts support this clonotype. This chain uses TRBV7-8 with TRBJ1-6; D gene unclear. This CDR3 spans 17 amino acids. Germline assignment: CDR1 SGHVS and CDR2 FQNEAQ. V gave up 5 bases and J gave up 6 bases, with 20 bases separating them. The chain's CDR3 is CASSLVERSYPNSPLHF. The CDR3, as DNA: TGTGCCAGCAGCCTCGTCGAAAGAAGCTACCCTAATTCACCCCTCCACTTT.

This clonotype was detected many times. The chain joins TRBV7-9 to TRBJ1-3; D gene ambiguous. Trimming removed 0 bases at V and 16 bases at J, with 16 bases between. The V gene's germline CDR1 is SEHNR and CDR2 FQNEAQ (reference sequence). CDR3 length: 13 amino acids. In DNA, the CDR3 is TGTGCCAGCAGCTTAGCGCCCGATCCTCTGGCGTATTTT. Its protein product is CASSLAPDPLAYF.

This clonotype was counted only a few times. The chain carries TRBV6-6 and TRBJ1-5; 8 bases agree with TRBD1. This CDR3 spans 14 amino acids. The V gene's germline CDR1 is MNHNY and CDR2 SVGAGI (reference sequence). V shed 4 bases and J 6 bases; nucleotides not matched to a gene: 5. CDR3 sequence (DNA): TGTGCCAGCAGTTCGCGACAGGGGCTTCAGCCCCAGCATTTT. Encoded protein: CASSSRQGLQPQHF.

Many counts were recorded for this clonotype. The V and J genes are TRBV11-2 and TRBJ2-3; D gene ambiguous. The CDR3 has 16 residues. V was pared by 1 base and J by 2 bases, with 13 bases between. Per the germline V gene, CDR1 is SGHAT and CDR2 is FQNNGV. CDR3 protein: CASSLATTSNTDTQYF. CDR3 DNA: TGTGCCAGCAGCTTAGCGACAACGAGTAACACAGATACGCAGTATTTT.

This clonotype has a count of ten or more. The V call is TRBV20-1, the J call TRBJ2-7, with 8 bases identical to TRBD2. This CDR3 has 14 amino acids. The ends lost 3 bases at V and 5 bases at J; junction bases unmatched: 9. Germline lookup yields CDR1 DFQATT and CDR2 SNEGSKA (reference sequence). The CDR3 reads CSASYGRADNEQYF. As DNA, the CDR3 is TGCAGTGCTAGTTACGGGAGGGCCGATAACGAGCAGTACTTC.

This clonotype occurred many times. V is TRBV20-1 and J is TRBJ2-7, with D possibly being TRBD1 (6 bases). Trimming pared 6 bases from V and 6 bases from J, leaving 12 bases between. Germline loops: CDR1 DFQATT, CDR2 SNEGSKA (reference sequence). The CDR3 loop spans 11 amino acids. The CDR3 bases are TGCAGTGCCCAGACAGGTTTCGAGCAGTACTTC. Its translation: CSAQTGFEQYF.

A remark on this clonotype: A read error may explain this, as a much larger clone is one base away. This CDR3 is missing its conserved last phenylalanine or tryptophan, likely due to a read error. V gene TRBV3-1 combines with J gene TRBJ2-3; D is uncertain. V was trimmed by 0 bases and J by 6 bases, leaving 4 bases between them. Germline V gene data show CDR1 as LGHDT and CDR2 as YNNKEL (reference sequence). This CDR3 spans 12 amino acids. The CDR3, as DNA: TGTGCCAGCAGCCAAGACGAGGATACGCAGTATTTA. Its protein is CASSQDEDTQYL.

This clonotype was seen ten or more times. The J gene is TRBJ2-5, the V gene TRBV6-1; 9 bases are shared with TRBD2. Looked up from germline, CDR1 is MNHNS and CDR2 is SASEGT. V was clipped by 6 bases and J by 5 bases; unmatched bases: 4. The length of the CDR3 is 13 residues. The CDR3: CASRGLASETQYF. CDR3 DNA sequence: TGTGCCAGCAGAGGACTAGCGTCGGAGACCCAGTACTTC.

This rearrangement joins TRBV5-4 to TRBJ2-6; D is possibly TRBD2 (6 bases). V lost 4 bases and J lost 0, with 17 bases in between. This CDR3 has 18 residues. CDR1 is SGHNT, CDR2 YYREEE, per germline (reference sequence). CDR3 sequence: CASSDAGGTYSGANVLTF. The DNA for the CDR3 is TGTGCCAGCAGCGATGCTGGCGGGACGTACTCTGGGGCCAACGTCCTGACTTTC.

This clonotype appeared a few times. The chain carries TRBV30 and TRBJ1-5; D gene ambiguous. In germline, CDR1 is GTSNPN, CDR2 SVGIG (reference sequence). The CDR3 length is 13 residues. The V end lost 2 bases, the J end lost 3 bases, and 8 bases lay between the germline ends. This CDR3 reads CAWSPDPNQPQHF. In DNA form, the CDR3 reads TGTGCCTGGAGTCCTGACCCCAATCAGCCCCAGCATTTT.

This clonotype was counted between two and nine times. The chain is built from TRBV30 and TRBJ2-3; 7 bases are a match to TRBD2. The trim removed 0 bases at V and 0 bases at J, leaving 6 bases unmatched. This CDR3 has 16 amino acids. CDR1 is GTSNPN, CDR2 SVGIG, per germline (reference sequence). As DNA, the CDR3 is TGTGCCTGGAGTGTTGGAGCGGGACTTAGCACAGATACGCAGTATTTT. Amino acids: CAWSVGAGLSTDTQYF.

This clonotype was detected ten times or more. The chain couples TRBV4-2 to TRBJ2-5, with 8 bases fitting TRBD1. The CDR3 covers 16 residues. The V gene end was trimmed by 3 bases and the J gene end by 3 bases; junction bases not matched to a gene: 9. Germline assignment: CDR1 LGHNA and CDR2 YNFKEQ. The CDR3 reads CASSQPIQTGEETQYF. In DNA, the CDR3 is TGTGCCAGCAGCCAGCCCATTCAGACAGGGGAAGAGACCCAGTACTTC.

This chain connects TRBV6-1 to TRBJ2-7, with 8 bases identical to TRBD1. The CDR3 is 17 residues long. In germline, CDR1 is MNHNS, CDR2 SASEGT. Losses at the gene ends were 5 bases for V and 0 bases for J; bases not matched to a gene: 12. DNA of the CDR3: TGTGCCAGCAGTCCTGGGACAGGTCCAATTAACTCCTACGAGCAGTACGTC. Translation: CASSPGTGPINSYEQYV.

This clonotype was recorded many times. This rearrangement joins TRBV12-3 or TRBV12-4 to TRBJ2-7, with 7 bases that match TRBD2. There are 13 residues in the CDR3. The ends lost 1 base at V and 5 bases at J; junction bases unmatched: 2. In DNA, the CDR3 is TGTGCCAGCAGTTTAGAGGGGAGGGACGAGCAGTACTTC. This gives the protein CASSLEGRDEQYF.

About this clonotype itself: This may stem from a read error, because a much larger clone lies one nucleotide away. The final CDR3 position lacks the conserved phenylalanine or tryptophan, pointing to a likely read error. This chain joins TRBV7-7 and TRBJ2-2; TRBD2 agrees at 9 bases. The CDR3 totals 13 residues. Looked up from germline, CDR1 is SSHAT and CDR2 is FNYEAQ (reference sequence). V was clipped by 5 bases and J by 7 bases; unmatched bases: 2. Here the CDR3 reads CASSLSGSGELFS. CDR3 in DNA: TGTGCCAGCAGCCTTAGCGGGAGCGGGGAGCTGTTTTCT.

This clonotype was found many times. This chain uses TRBV20-1 with TRBJ2-1; the D call may be TRBD1 or TRBD2 (5 bases each). In germline, CDR1 is DFQATT, CDR2 SNEGSKA (reference sequence). The V and J ends lost 6 bases and 9 bases respectively, with 15 bases between them. This CDR3 has 12 amino acids. As DNA, the CDR3 is TGCAGTGCCCGGGGACCTCGTAGTGAGCAGTTCTTC. Encoded protein: CSARGPRSEQFF.

This clonotype was seen a few times. The chain uses TRBV10-3 and TRBJ2-7; 7 nucleotides line up with TRBD1. Losses at the gene ends were 3 bases for V and 2 bases for J; bases not matched to a gene: 4. The germline V gene has CDR1 ENHRY and CDR2 SYGVKD. This CDR3 is 14 amino acids long. CDR3 residues: CAISDPGTAYEQYF. Written as DNA, the CDR3 is TGTGCCATCAGTGATCCCGGGACAGCCTACGAGCAGTACTTC.

This clonotype was detected many times. This chain links TRBV14 with TRBJ2-1, with TRBD2 matching 8 bases. Germline values: CDR1 SGHDN, CDR2 FVKESK. V was pared by 0 bases and J by 8 bases, with 18 bases of the junction left unmatched. The CDR3 loop spans 19 amino acids. The CDR3 DNA reads TGTGCCAGCAGCCAAGATTCTCCGGCGCTAGCGGGTAATGGGGATGAGCAGTTCTTC. Residues: CASSQDSPALAGNGDEQFF.

This clonotype occurred many times. This chain joins TRBV19 and TRBJ1-5; D ambiguous. Germline-derived CDR1 and CDR2 are LNHDA and SQIVND (reference sequence). This CDR3 region has 13 residues. Deletions cut 3 bases from V and 6 bases from J, with 9 bases between. CDR3 sequence reads: CASSISKAQPQHF. The DNA for the CDR3 is TGTGCCAGTAGTATTTCGAAGGCTCAGCCCCAGCATTTT.

In its sample, this clonotype was seen many times. The genes are TRBV6-6 and TRBJ1-5; tentative D call: TRBD1 (6 bases). V shed 7 bases and J shed 15 bases, with 22 bases lying between them. This CDR3 is built from 13 residues. In germline, CDR1 is MNHNY, CDR2 SVGAGI (reference sequence). In DNA, the CDR3 is TGTGCCAGCACCAAAATGACAGGCGGTCGAGGGCATTTT. Encoded protein: CASTKMTGGRGHF.